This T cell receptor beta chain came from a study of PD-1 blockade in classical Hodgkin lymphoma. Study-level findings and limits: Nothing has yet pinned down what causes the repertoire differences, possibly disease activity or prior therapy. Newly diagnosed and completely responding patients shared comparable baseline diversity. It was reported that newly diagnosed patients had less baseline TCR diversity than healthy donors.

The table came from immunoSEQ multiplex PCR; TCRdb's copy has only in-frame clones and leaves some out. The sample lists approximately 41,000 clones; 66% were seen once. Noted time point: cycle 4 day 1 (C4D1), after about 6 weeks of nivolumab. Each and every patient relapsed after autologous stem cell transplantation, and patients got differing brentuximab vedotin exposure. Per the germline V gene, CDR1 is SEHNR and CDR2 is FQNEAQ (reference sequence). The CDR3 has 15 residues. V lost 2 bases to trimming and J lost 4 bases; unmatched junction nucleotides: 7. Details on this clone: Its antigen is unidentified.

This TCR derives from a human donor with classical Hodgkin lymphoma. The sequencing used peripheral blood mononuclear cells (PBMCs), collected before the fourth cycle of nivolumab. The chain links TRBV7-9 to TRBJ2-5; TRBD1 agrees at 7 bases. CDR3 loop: CASSLFGTVGETQYF. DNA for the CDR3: TGTGCCAGCAGCTTATTTGGGACAGTCGGAGAGACCCAGTACTTC.